This T cell receptor beta chain was sequenced for a study of blood T cell repertoires in COVID-19. On the study more broadly: Whether acute or convalescent, the COVID-19 samples came from the United States, Italy and Spain. The cDNA or gDNA used as material had been derived from T cells, B-cell-depleted T cells, or PBMCs.

CDR1 and CDR2 from the germline V gene are KGHSH and LQKENI. The CDR3 has 13 amino acids. The ends were cut back, 2 bases at V and 2 bases at J, with 6 bases in the middle. Per the authors' pipeline: For nucleated cells, counts were estimated from reference gene primer amplification. Clones were sequenced by immunoSEQ multiplex PCR, and TCRdb holds only the in-frame ones, with some missing. The D gene and trimming were derived from the DNA, and the V and J assignments and clone size from that table. The sample comprises about 68,000 clones, about 80% of which are singletons, and 40% to 45% rests with the top ten.

This receptor was identified in an elderly man with acute or convalescent COVID-19. V gene TRBV18 combines with J gene TRBJ2-5; TRBD1 might be the D (5 bases). Sequencing used peripheral blood. CDR3 DNA sequence: TGTGCCAGCTCACCAAGACAGCAAGAGACCCAGTACTTC. Its translation: CASSPRQQETQYF.